The rows below give T cell receptor beta chains drawn from one sample of a study of blood T cell repertoires in COVID-19. Sequencing was performed with immunoSEQ multiplex PCR; in TCRdb, only in-frame clones are kept and a portion is missing. The data contain approximately 450,000 clones, 75% to 90% of them singletons. Input material: peripheral blood. These TCRs come from a woman aged 30 to 39 with acute or convalescent COVID-19. CDR3s leave out the opening cysteine and the closing phenylalanine or tryptophan.

j_call v_call cdr3_aa
TRBJ2-3 TRBV5-4 ASSRRGTDTQY
TRBJ1-2 TRBV7-9 ASSLALSGPNYGYT
TRBJ2-7 TRBV20-1 SASLGGRISYEQY
TRBJ2-3 TRBV10-1 ASSEPEGGQY
TRBJ2-3 TRBV14 ASSLRTGGMGDTQY
TRBJ2-7 TRBV6-5 ASRLTGTSGVEQY
TRBJ1-1 TRBV12-5 ASGLYLTGAPGKNTEAF
TRBJ2-3 TRBV7-6 ASSPRGLAGGFSTDTQY
TRBJ2-7 TRBV3-1/TRBV3-2 ASSQASHTGTVL
TRBJ2-5 TRBV30 AWVAGGHGETQY
TRBJ2-3 TRBV28 ASSFGTSRTDTQY
TRBJ1-1 TRBV11-1 ASSPFNTEAF
TRBJ2-1 TRBV10-1 ASSEGLDLGEQF
TRBJ2-7 TRBV28 ASSYTSGEQY
TRBJ2-7 TRBV7-8 ASSPGEGTSSFEQY
TRBJ2-5 TRBV2 ASKRDGGRETQY
TRBJ2-5 TRBV5-8 ASSDGGIETQY
TRBJ2-7 TRBV19 ASKGDRAPYEQY
TRBJ2-3 TRBV11-2 ASSPPVPGHLHTQY
TRBJ1-4 TRBV2 ASSAPETNEKLF
TRBJ2-7 TRBV3-1/TRBV3-2 ASSYSHYRVGEQY
TRBJ1-5 TRBV7-2 ASNPGTGNQPQH
TRBJ1-2 TRBV29-1 SVERDEGGYT
TRBJ2-2 TRBV3-1/TRBV3-2 ASSPAGPARELF
TRBJ1-1 TRBV5-1 ASSSGIMNTEAF
TRBJ1-2 TRBV7-9 ASSLIPGKTDLYGYT
TRBJ2-5 TRBV18 ASSPLGVTLRVGETQY
TRBJ2-2 TRBV27 ASSDRSGELF
TRBJ1-2 TRBV3-1/TRBV3-2 ASSQEDRVNGYT
TRBJ1-1 TRBV7-9 ASSQTVNTEAF
TRBJ1-4 TRBV28 ASRPTGFVEKLF
TRBJ2-1 TRBV3-1/TRBV3-2 ASSQGAGGPYNEQF
TRBJ1-6 TRBV2 ASSFTGDSPLH
TRBJ2-7 TRBV29-1 SVRGQGAGEQY
TRBJ1-3 TRBV19 ASSSPGHPH
TRBJ1-2 TRBV6-6 ASEDRAPRKDYGYT
TRBJ2-1 TRBV7-3 ASSLYPSGGNEQF
TRBJ1-6 TRBV6-5 ASSYFGGHNSPLH
TRBJ1-2 TRBV14 ASSHGTDRVSFGYT
TRBJ2-5 TRBV9 ASSVGTAHQETQY
TRBJ2-1 TRBV29-1 SVDRNSYNEQF
TRBJ1-2 TRBV6-5 ASTKDSSNYGYT
TRBJ2-5 TRBV5-5 ASTGGGYQETQY
TRBJ2-1 TRBV11-2 ASSPSSGGVREQF
TRBJ1-2 TRBV6-5 AIRGGEGYT
TRBJ2-2 TRBV2 ASILFRVGVTGELF
TRBJ1-3 TRBV7-9 ASSTGQVNTIY
TRBJ1-4 TRBV2 ASSVFRGPGEKLF
TRBJ1-6 TRBV27 ASRDRGRPPLH
TRBJ2-1 TRBV7-3 ASSLTELSDEQF
TRBJ1-3 TRBV2 ASSRASTGNSGNTIY